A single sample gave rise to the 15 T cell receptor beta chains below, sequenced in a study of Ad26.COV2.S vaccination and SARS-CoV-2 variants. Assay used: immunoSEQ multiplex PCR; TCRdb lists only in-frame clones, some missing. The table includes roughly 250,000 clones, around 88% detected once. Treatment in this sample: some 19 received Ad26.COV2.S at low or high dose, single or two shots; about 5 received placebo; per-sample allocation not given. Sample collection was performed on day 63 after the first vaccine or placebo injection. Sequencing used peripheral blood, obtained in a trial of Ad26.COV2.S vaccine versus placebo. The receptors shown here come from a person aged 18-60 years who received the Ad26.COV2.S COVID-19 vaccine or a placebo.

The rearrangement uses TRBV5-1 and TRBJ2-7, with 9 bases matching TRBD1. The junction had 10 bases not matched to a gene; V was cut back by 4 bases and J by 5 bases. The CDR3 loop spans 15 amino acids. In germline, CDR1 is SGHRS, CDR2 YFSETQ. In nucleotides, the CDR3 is TGCGCCAGCAGCCCCAGGGGTGGGACAGGGCACGAGCAGTACGTC. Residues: CASSPRGGTGHEQYV.

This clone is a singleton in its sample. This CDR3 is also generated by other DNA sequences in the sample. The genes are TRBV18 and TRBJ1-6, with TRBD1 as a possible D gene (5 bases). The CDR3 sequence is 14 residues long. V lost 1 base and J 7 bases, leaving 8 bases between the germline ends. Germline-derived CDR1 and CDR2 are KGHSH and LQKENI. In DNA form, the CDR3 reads TGTGCCAGCTCACCACAGCGGGGGAATTCACCCCTCCACTTT. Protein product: CASSPQRGNSPLHF. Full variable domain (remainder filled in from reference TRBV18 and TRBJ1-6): NAGVMQNPRHLVRRRGQEARLRCSPMKGHSHVYWYRQLPEEGLKFMVYLQKENIIDESGMPKERFSAEFPKEGPSILRIQQVVRGDSAAYFCASSPQRGNSPLHFGNGTRLTVT.

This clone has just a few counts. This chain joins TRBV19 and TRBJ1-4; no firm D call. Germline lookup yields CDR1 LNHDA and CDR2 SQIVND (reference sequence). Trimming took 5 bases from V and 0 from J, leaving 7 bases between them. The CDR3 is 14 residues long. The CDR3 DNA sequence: TGTGCCAGTAGTGAGTTTGCAACTAATGAAAAACTGTTTTTT. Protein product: CASSEFATNEKLFF.

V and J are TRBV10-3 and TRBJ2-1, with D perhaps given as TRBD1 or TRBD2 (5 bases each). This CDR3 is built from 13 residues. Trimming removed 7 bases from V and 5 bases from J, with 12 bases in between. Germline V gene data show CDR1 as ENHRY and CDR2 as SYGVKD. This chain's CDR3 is CAITGTTNNEQFF. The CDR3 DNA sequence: TGTGCCATCACCGGGACCACCAACAATGAGCAGTTCTTC.

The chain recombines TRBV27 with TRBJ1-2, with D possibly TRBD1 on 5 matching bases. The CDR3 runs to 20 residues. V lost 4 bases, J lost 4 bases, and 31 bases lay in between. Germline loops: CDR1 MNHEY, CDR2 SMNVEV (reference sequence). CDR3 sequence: CASSSRGYGTWRKSPYGYTF. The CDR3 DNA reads TGTGCCAGCAGTTCTAGGGGTTACGGGACGTGGCGTAAAAGCCCCTATGGCTACACCTTC.

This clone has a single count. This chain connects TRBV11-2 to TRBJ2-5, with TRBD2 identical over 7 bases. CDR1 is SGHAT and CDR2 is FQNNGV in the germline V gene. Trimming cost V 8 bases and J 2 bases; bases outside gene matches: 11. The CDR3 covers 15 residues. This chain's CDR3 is CASLQAGASQETQYF. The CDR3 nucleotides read TGTGCCAGCCTTCAGGCGGGAGCATCGCAAGAGACCCAGTACTTC.

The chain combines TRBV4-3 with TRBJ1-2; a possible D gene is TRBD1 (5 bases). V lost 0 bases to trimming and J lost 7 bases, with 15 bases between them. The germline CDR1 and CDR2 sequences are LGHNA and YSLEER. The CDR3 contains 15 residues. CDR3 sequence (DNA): TGCGCCAGCAGCCAAGATCAGGCAGGGTGGGGTGGCTACACCTTC. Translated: CASSQDQAGWGGYTF.

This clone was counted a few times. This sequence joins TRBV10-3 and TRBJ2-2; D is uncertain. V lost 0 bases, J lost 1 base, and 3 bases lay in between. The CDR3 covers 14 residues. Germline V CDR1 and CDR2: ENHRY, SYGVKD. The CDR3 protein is CAISESVNTGELFF. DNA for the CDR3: TGTGCCATCAGTGAGTCTGTGAACACCGGGGAGCTGTTTTTT.

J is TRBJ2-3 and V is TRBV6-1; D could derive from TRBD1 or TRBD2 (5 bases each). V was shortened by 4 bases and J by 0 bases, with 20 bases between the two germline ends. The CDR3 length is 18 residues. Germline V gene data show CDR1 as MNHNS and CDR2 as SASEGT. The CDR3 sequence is CASSGRYGAGASTDTQYF. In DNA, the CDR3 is TGTGCCAGCAGTGGACGCTATGGGGCGGGCGCTAGCACAGATACGCAGTATTTT.

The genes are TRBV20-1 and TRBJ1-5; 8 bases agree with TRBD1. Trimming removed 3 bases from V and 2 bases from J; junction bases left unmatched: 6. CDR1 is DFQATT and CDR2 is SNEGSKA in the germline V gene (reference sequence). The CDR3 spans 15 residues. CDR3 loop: CSASSGGGGNQPQHF. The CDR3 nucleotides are TGCAGTGCTAGTTCAGGGGGCGGGGGCAATCAGCCCCAGCATTTT.

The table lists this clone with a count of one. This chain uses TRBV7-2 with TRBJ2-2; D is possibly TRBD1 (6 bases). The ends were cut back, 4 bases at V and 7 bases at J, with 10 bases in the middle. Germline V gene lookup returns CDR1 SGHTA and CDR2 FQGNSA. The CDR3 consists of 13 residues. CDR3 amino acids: CASSSGAGGELFF. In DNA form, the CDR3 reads TGTGCCAGCAGCTCAGGGGCCGGCGGGGAGCTGTTTTTT.

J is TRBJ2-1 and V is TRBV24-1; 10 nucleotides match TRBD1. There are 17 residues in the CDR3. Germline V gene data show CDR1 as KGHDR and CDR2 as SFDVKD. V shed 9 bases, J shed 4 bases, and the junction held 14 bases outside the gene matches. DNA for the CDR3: TGTGCCACCCCACAGCCCCCCCGGGACAGGGGTTACAATGAGCAGTTCTTC. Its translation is CATPQPPRDRGYNEQFF.

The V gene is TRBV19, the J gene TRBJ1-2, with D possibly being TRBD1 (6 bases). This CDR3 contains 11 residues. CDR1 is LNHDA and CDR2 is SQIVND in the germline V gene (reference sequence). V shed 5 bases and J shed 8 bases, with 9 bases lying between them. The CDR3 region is CASSPGHGYTF. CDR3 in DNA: TGTGCCAGTAGTCCGGGACACGGCTACACCTTC.

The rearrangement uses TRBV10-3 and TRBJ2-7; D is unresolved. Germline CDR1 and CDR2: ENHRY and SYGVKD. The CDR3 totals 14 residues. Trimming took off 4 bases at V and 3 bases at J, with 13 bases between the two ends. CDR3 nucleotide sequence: TGTGCCATCAGTGGAGGCAGGTTAGACTACGAGCAGTACTTC. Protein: CAISGGRLDYEQYF.

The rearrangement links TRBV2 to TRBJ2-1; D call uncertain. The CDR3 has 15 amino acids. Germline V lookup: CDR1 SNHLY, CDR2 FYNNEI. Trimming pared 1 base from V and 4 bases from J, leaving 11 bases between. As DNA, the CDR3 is TGTGCCAGCAGTGAAGGTTGGCAGAGATACAATGAGCAGTTCTTC. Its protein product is CASSEGWQRYNEQFF. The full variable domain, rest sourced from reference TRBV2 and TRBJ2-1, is EPEVTQTPSHQVTQMGQEVILRCVPISNHLYFYWYRQILGQKVEFLVSFYNNEISEKSEIFDDQFSVERPDGSNFTLKIRSTKLEDSAMYFCASSEGWQRYNEQFFGPGTRLTVL.